This T cell receptor (beta chain) was captured in a study of glioma-infiltrating T cells after dendritic cell vaccination (dated by TCRdb to the mid-2010s). About the full investigation: A cohort of 15 or so glioblastoma patients from Phase I and II dendritic cell vaccination trials was included, of whom 9 were newly diagnosed and 6 had recurrent disease. Between 2003 and 2012, the patients were given dendritic cell vaccination pulsed with autologous tumor lysate. The vaccine consisted of monocyte-derived dendritic cells cultured approximately seven days with IL-4 and GM-CSF, then pulsed overnight with autologous tumor lysate. Three intradermal dendritic cell vaccine injections were administered to patients at biweekly intervals in the arm below the axilla. Tumor-infiltrating lymphocyte content was quantified and tumor and blood repertoires were compared in dendritic cell-vaccinated glioblastoma patients by deep sequencing of TCR beta CDR3 regions. TCR sequencing metrics, including TIL content and tumor-blood repertoire overlap, were correlated with survival after dendritic cell vaccination.

Trimming takes 0 bases from V and 6 bases from J, and the germline ends sit 17 bases apart. From its cysteine to its phenylalanine, the CDR3 spans 17 amino acids. Only CDR3 DNA is held: 51 bases, read in frame from base 1. The germline V gene (reference sequence) yields LNHDA for CDR1 and SQIVND for CDR2. The immunoSEQ assay amplified TCRB CDR3 regions from roughly 2 micrograms of genomic DNA, or from all available DNA when less than that amount was available. The multiplex PCR relied on 60 forward primers for TCR V beta segments and 13 reverse primers for J beta segments. To estimate reads per starting template, synthetic control templates were spiked into each sample at limiting dilution. The Illumina HiSeq System generated 87 bp sequencing reads. Turning to the authors' computational methods: PCR and sequencing errors were removed by a nearest neighbor algorithm that merged closely related sequences. TCR overlap was defined as the percentage of unique tumor TCR beta sequences that were also present in the same patient's peripheral blood. The table was pulled from immuneACCESS by TCRdb, which kept in-frame rearrangements only. Such tables lose some clones; where checked, under half of the loss comes from unresolved V genes, and the rest has no known cause. The V and J calls and clone size were taken over from that table, and D and trimming were inferred from the DNA. The sample includes 95,000 to 110,000 clones, with about four fifths observed a single time. Roughly 12% of the sample goes to the ten largest clones.

Selection of patients required sufficient residual fresh-frozen tumor tissue and over two years of available survival data. An isocitrate dehydrogenase mutation was not carried by any of the glioblastoma patients, although molecular status was otherwise variable. PBMC were collected before vaccination, two weeks after the third vaccination, and at tumor progression when it occurred. The Qiagen DNeasy Blood extraction Kit was used to extract genomic DNA. Details on this clone: Its recognized antigen is unknown. The sample holds no much larger clone one base away, and base qualities are not on file.

Study-wide findings and limitations: No direct relationship between TCR clonality and survival was found, suggesting that a diverse polyclonal response may matter. The three-group TCR overlap response model was characterized as speculative, and prospective validation of the model was stated to be required. After dendritic cell vaccination, a higher estimated pretreatment TIL content predicted longer time to progression and longer overall survival. The cohort was small and heterogeneous, and full blood and tumor sets were available for few patients, with initial-recurrent tumor pairs available for even fewer patients.

The sequence derives from a human donor with glioblastoma. Sequencing used blood, obtained before dendritic cell vaccination. This receptor chain uses TRBV19 and TRBJ2-2; a weak D assignment points to TRBD1 (6 bases agree). The CDR3 is CASSIDRRPEGAGELFF. The nucleotide sequence is given as TGTGCCAGTAGTATAGATCGGAGACCCGAGGGGGCCGGGGAGCTGTTTTTT.